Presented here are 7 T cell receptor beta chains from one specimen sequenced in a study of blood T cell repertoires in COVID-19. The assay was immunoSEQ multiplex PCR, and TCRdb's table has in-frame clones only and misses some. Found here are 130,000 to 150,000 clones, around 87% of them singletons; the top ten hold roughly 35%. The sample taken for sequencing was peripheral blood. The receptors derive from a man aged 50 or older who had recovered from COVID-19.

The CDR3 DNA reads as TGTGCCACCAGTCCCCAGGGGAACTTCTACGAGCAGTACTTC. Translating gives CATSPQGNFYEQYF. The chain recombines TRBV24-1 with TRBJ2-7; D is possibly TRBD1 (6 bases). CDR3 length equals 14 residues. Germline CDR1 KGHDR, CDR2 SFDVKD. With 6 bases removed from V and 3 bases from J, the gap between germline ends came to 14 bases.

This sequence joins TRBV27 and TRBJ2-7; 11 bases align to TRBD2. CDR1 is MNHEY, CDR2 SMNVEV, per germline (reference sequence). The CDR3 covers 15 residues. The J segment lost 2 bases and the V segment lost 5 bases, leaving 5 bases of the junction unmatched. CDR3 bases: TGTGCCAGCAGTCCACGACTAGCGGGGACCTACGAGCAGTACTTC. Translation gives CASSPRLAGTYEQYF.

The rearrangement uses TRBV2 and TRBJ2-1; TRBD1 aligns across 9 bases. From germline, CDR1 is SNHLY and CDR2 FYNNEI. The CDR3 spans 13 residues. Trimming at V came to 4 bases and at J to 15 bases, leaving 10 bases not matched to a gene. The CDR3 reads CASSGRDRVYPFF. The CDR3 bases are TGTGCCAGCAGTGGTCGGGACAGGGTATATCCGTTCTTC.

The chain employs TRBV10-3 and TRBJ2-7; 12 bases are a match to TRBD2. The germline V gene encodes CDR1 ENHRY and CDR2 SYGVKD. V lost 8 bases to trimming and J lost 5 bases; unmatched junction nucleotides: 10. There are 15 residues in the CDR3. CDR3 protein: CAIGLASGGDDEQYF. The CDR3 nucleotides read TGTGCCATCGGCCTAGCTAGCGGGGGGGACGACGAGCAGTACTTC.

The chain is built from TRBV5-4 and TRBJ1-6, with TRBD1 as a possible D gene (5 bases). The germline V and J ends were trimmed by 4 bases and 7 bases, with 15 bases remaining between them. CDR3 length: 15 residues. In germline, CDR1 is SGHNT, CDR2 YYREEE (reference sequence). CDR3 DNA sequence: TGTGCCAGCAGCAGGCCGGGGGGTGTAAATTCACCCCTCCACTTT. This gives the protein CASSRPGGVNSPLHF.

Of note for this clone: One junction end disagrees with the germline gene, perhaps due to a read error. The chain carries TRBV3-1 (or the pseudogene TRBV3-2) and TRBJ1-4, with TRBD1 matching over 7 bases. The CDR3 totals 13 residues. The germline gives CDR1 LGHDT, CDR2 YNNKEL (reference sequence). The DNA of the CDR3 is TGTGCCACCAGCCACAGGGGTAATGAAAAACTGTTTTTT. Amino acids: CATSHRGNEKLFF.

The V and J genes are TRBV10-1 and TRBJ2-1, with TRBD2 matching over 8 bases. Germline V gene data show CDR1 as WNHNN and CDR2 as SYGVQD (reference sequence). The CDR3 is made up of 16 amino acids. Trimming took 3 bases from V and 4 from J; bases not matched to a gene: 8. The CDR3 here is CASSEGVAGYYNEQFF. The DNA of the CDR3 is TGCGCCAGCAGTGAAGGAGTAGCGGGGTATTACAATGAGCAGTTCTTC.